The 32 T cell receptor beta chains below were found in one sample sequenced in a study of T cells after yellow fever vaccination. TCRdb reprocessed the 5' RACE reads via MiXCR and lists one record per CDR3 protein. This table has 100,000 to 150,000 distinct CDR3 sequences, almost 9% appearing once. Here the sequenced sample was CD8+ T cells sorted from PBMCs, taken on the day of the yellow fever booster vaccination. All receptors come from a man aged 18 to 30 who received the YFV17D yellow fever vaccine.

J is TRBJ2-7 and V is TRBV28, with TRBD1 matching 7 bases. CDR1 is MDHEN, CDR2 SYDVKM, per germline. The CDR3 runs 14 residues. J was trimmed by 2 bases and V by 6 bases; bases with no gene match: 7. CDR3 region: CASSPRQGAYEQYV. In nucleotides, the CDR3 is TGTGCCAGCAGCCCTCGACAGGGAGCCTACGAGCAGTACGTC.

The chain uses TRBV7-2 and TRBJ1-1, with D maybe TRBD1 (5 bases). This CDR3 is 16 amino acids long. V was clipped by 1 base and J by 6 bases, with 18 bases between them. The V gene's germline CDR1 is SGHTA and CDR2 FQGNSA. Here the CDR3 reads CASSLDPWDGRPEAFF. DNA of the CDR3: TGTGCCAGCAGCTTAGATCCATGGGACGGGCGCCCTGAAGCTTTCTTT.

The chain links TRBV18 to TRBJ2-7; TRBD1 aligns across 7 bases. CDR3 length equals 16 residues. V lost 0 bases, J lost 3 bases, and 8 bases stayed unmatched. Germline assignment: CDR1 KGHSH and CDR2 LQKENI. The CDR3 sequence: CASSPPGTGVLYEQYF. In DNA form, the CDR3 reads TGTGCCAGCTCACCACCGGGTACAGGGGTCCTCTACGAGCAGTACTTC.

This clonotype showed up many times. The chain combines TRBV6-5 with TRBJ1-6; 8 bases match TRBD1. This CDR3 has 16 residues. V shed 5 bases, J shed 6 bases, and the junction held 9 bases outside the gene matches. Germline CDR1 reads MNHEY; CDR2 reads SVGAGI. The CDR3 spells CASSQRQGRSNSPLHF. The CDR3 DNA sequence: TGTGCCAGCAGTCAAAGACAGGGGAGGAGTAATTCACCCCTCCACTTT.

V usage is TRBV4-2 and J usage is TRBJ2-2; D may be TRBD2 (5 bases). The CDR3 has 15 amino acids. The germline gives CDR1 LGHNA, CDR2 YNFKEQ. Trimming stripped 1 base from V and 4 bases from J, with 10 bases between. CDR3 region: CASSQGASPTGELFF. As DNA, the CDR3 is TGTGCCAGCAGCCAAGGGGCTAGCCCCACCGGGGAGCTGTTTTTT.

The rearrangement joins TRBV5-1 to TRBJ1-1; D may be TRBD1 (5 bases). CDR3 length: 12 amino acids. V dropped 4 bases and J dropped 5 bases, with 9 bases sitting between them. Germline CDR1 is SGHRS and CDR2 is YFSETQ. The DNA of the CDR3 is TGCGCCAGCAGCGGGACTTGGACTGAAGCTTTCTTT. Its translation is CASSGTWTEAFF.

This clonotype was counted many times. J is TRBJ2-1 and V is TRBV9, with D uncertain. Germline V lookup: CDR1 SGDLS, CDR2 YYNGEE. This CDR3 contains 13 residues. V was cut by 2 bases and J by 8 bases, with 11 bases left in between. The CDR3 nucleotides are TGTGCCAGCAGCGTGGTACAGATGGATGAGCAGTTCTTC. Encoded protein: CASSVVQMDEQFF. The whole variable domain, filled in from reference TRBV9 and TRBJ2-1, reads DSGVTQTPKHLITATGQRVTLRCSPRSGDLSVYWYQQSLDQGLQFLIQYYNGEERAKGNILERFSAQQFPDLHSELNLSSLELGDSALYFCASSVVQMDEQFFGPGTRLTVL.

This clonotype was picked up a small number of times. This rearrangement joins TRBV7-2 to TRBJ2-7; either TRBD1 or TRBD2 may fit D (5 bases each). V was pared by 3 bases and J by 5 bases, with 14 bases between. In germline, CDR1 is SGHTA, CDR2 FQGNSA. The CDR3 covers 14 residues. DNA of the CDR3: TGTGCCAGCAGCTTGCCGGGGACCCCAAACGAGCAGTACTTC. Translated: CASSLPGTPNEQYF. The full variable domain, completed using reference TRBV7-2 and TRBJ2-7, is GAGVSQSPSNKVTEKGKDVELRCDPISGHTALYWYRQSLGQGLEFLIYFQGNSAPDKSGLPSDRFSAERTGGSVSTLTIQRTQQEDSAVYLCASSLPGTPNEQYFGPGTRLTVT.

This sequence joins TRBV30 and TRBJ2-5; 8 nucleotides match TRBD2. The germline V gene has CDR1 GTSNPN and CDR2 SVGIG (reference sequence). The CDR3 is 13 residues long. The V and J ends lost 4 bases and 2 bases, in that order; junction bases with no gene match: 3. The CDR3 loop reads CAWIIAGQETQYF. The CDR3 DNA follows: TGTGCCTGGATCATAGCGGGGCAAGAGACCCAGTACTTC.

The sample holds a few counts of this clonotype. The J gene is TRBJ2-1, the V gene TRBV9, with D possibly being TRBD2 (7 bases). Germline V lookup: CDR1 SGDLS, CDR2 YYNGEE. The CDR3 length is 14 residues. V lost 7 bases to trimming and J lost 3 bases, with 14 bases between them. CDR3 amino acids: CASGQTSLYNEQFF. CDR3 bases: TGTGCCAGCGGACAGACTAGCCTCTACAATGAGCAGTTCTTC.

The chain couples TRBV7-6 to TRBJ2-1; 8 bases are a match to TRBD1. CDR1 and CDR2 from the germline V gene are SGHVS and FNYEAQ. V dropped 5 bases and J dropped 0; count of bases not matched to a gene: 6. The CDR3 runs 16 residues. This CDR3 reads CASSVTGGSSYNEQFF. The CDR3 region has the DNA TGTGCCAGCAGCGTAACAGGGGGGAGCTCCTACAATGAGCAGTTCTTC.

This clonotype was recorded many times. The genes are TRBV5-1 and TRBJ2-3; unclear D gene. The ends were cut back, 1 base at V and 3 bases at J, with 18 bases in the middle. Looked up from germline, CDR1 is SGHRS and CDR2 is YFSETQ. The CDR3 contains 17 residues. In DNA, the CDR3 is TGCGCCAGCAGCTTGTCGGCTAGTGGAGTTGGGACAGATACGCAGTATTTT. Residues: CASSLSASGVGTDTQYF.

This clonotype has only a few counts. The chain is built from TRBV5-5 and TRBJ2-2; D not resolved. The CDR3 totals 15 residues. With 2 bases removed from V and 0 bases from J, the gap between germline ends came to 8 bases. Germline CDR1 is SGHKS and CDR2 is YYEKEE (reference sequence). CDR3 sequence: CASSLSRSNTGELFF. CDR3 sequence (DNA): TGTGCCAGCAGCTTATCTCGATCGAACACCGGGGAGCTGTTTTTT.

This clonotype is deemed medium-sized. The chain uses TRBV4-2 and TRBJ2-3, with TRBD2 matching 7 bases. CDR3 size: 15 residues. With 0 bases clipped from V and 1 base from J, the junction kept 1 base outside the gene matches. Germline-derived CDR1 and CDR2 are LGHNA and YNFKEQ. This CDR3 reads CASSQDRGGTDTQYF. The CDR3 DNA reads as TGTGCCAGCAGCCAAGATCGGGGGGGCACAGATACGCAGTATTTT.

The chain links TRBV4-3 to TRBJ2-7; D possibly matches TRBD1 or TRBD2 (5 bases each). The CDR3 runs to 15 residues. V shed 0 bases and J shed 2 bases, with 11 bases lying between them. Per germline, CDR1 LGHNA and CDR2 YSLEER. CDR3 DNA: TGCGCCAGCAGCCAAGATCGTGGGGACGCCTACGAGCAGTACTTC. It yields the protein CASSQDRGDAYEQYF.

This clonotype has more than one count but fewer than ten. The chain has TRBV7-9 and TRBJ1-1; 10 bases line up with TRBD1. Germline V gives CDR1 SEHNR, CDR2 FQNEAQ (reference sequence). There are 15 residues in the CDR3. After removal of 5 bases from V and 0 bases from J, the junction contained 3 bases not matched to a gene. Written as DNA, the CDR3 is TGTGCCAGCAGCGACGGGACAGGGGTGAACACTGAAGCTTTCTTT. This encodes CASSDGTGVNTEAFF. Combining the CDR3 with reference TRBV7-9 and TRBJ1-1 gives the whole variable domain DTGVSQNPRHKITKRGQNVTFRCDPISEHNRLYWYRQTLGQGPEFLTYFQNEAQLEKSRLLSDRFSAERPKGSFSTLEIQRTEQGDSAMYLCASSDGTGVNTEAFFGQGTRLTVV.

V usage is TRBV20-1 and J usage is TRBJ2-5; D might be TRBD2 (5 bases). Trimming cost V 2 bases and J 7 bases, with 20 bases left between them. Germline V lookup: CDR1 DFQATT, CDR2 SNEGSKA (reference sequence). This CDR3 has 15 residues. In DNA form, the CDR3 reads TGCAGTGCTAGATCTCCTAGCTCTCGATCTGGGACCCAGTACTTC. Protein product: CSARSPSSRSGTQYF.

This clonotype occurred a few times. The rearrangement links TRBV19 to TRBJ2-2, with 9 bases identical to TRBD1. Germline loops: CDR1 LNHDA, CDR2 SQIVND (reference sequence). V dropped 5 bases and J dropped 7; count of bases not matched to a gene: 8. This CDR3 spans 15 amino acids. This CDR3 reads CASSPGTGFHGELFF. The CDR3, as DNA: TGTGCCAGTAGTCCCGGGACAGGGTTCCACGGGGAGCTGTTTTTT.

CDR3 residues: CASSHDRGVGETQYF. The DNA for the CDR3 is TGCGCCAGCAGCCACGACAGGGGGGTCGGAGAGACCCAGTACTTC. The chain is built from TRBV4-3 and TRBJ2-5; TRBD1 matches 9 bases. Unmatched junction bases numbered 6, after V lost 3 bases and J lost 4 bases. The CDR3 contains 15 residues. Germline V gene data show CDR1 as LGHNA and CDR2 as YSLEER.

In its sample, this clonotype was seen a few times. The chain is built from TRBV7-9 and TRBJ2-5; D uncertain. This CDR3 has 13 residues. CDR1 and CDR2 from the germline V gene are SEHNR and FQNEAQ (reference sequence). Trimming removed 2 bases from V and 5 bases from J, with 9 bases in between. DNA of the CDR3: TGTGCCAGCAGCTTATCCCCCTCGGAGACCCAGTACTTC. As protein: CASSLSPSETQYF.

This clonotype was seen only a few times. This rearrangement joins TRBV12-3 or TRBV12-4 to TRBJ2-3; D ambiguous. The V and J ends lost 1 base and 5 bases respectively, with 19 bases between them. This CDR3 has 17 amino acids. CDR3 protein: CASSLESGPRLEDTQYF. The CDR3 nucleotides read TGTGCCAGCAGTTTAGAGTCTGGCCCCCGACTGGAAGATACGCAGTATTTT.

J is TRBJ2-5 and V is TRBV29-1; 9 bases are a match to TRBD1. V lost 6 bases, J lost 4 bases, and 6 bases stayed unmatched. Germline loops: CDR1 SQVTM, CDR2 ANQGSEA. There are 13 residues in the CDR3. CDR3: CSVDPGQGETQYF. In nucleotides, the CDR3 is TGCAGCGTCGATCCGGGACAGGGAGAGACCCAGTACTTC. The entire variable domain, with the rest obtained from reference TRBV29-1 and TRBJ2-5, is as follows: SAVISQKPSRDICQRGTSLTIQCQVDSQVTMMFWYRQQPGQSLTLIATANQGSEATYESGFVIDKFPISRPNLTFSTLTVSNMSPEDSSIYLCSVDPGQGETQYFGPGTRLLVL.

The V and J genes are TRBV9 and TRBJ2-5; D unclear. The CDR3 loop spans 15 amino acids. Germline V gene lookup returns CDR1 SGDLS and CDR2 YYNGEE. Between the trimmed V and J ends, which lost 0 bases and 1 base, there was a span of 10 bases. The CDR3 DNA reads TGTGCCAGCAGCGTAGGAAGGGCCCCCCAAGAGACCCAGTACTTC. Translation: CASSVGRAPQETQYF.

At least ten counts were recorded for this clonotype. In DNA, the CDR3 is TGTGCCAGCAGCTCCCCGACGTCCTACGAGCAGTACTTC. Protein sequence: CASSSPTSYEQYF. V is TRBV7-9 and J is TRBJ2-7; no definite D call. Germline CDR1 is SEHNR and CDR2 is FQNEAQ (reference sequence). The length of the CDR3 is 13 residues. The ends were cut back, 4 bases at V and 1 base at J, with 8 bases in the middle.

The chain couples TRBV4-3 to TRBJ2-3; 7 bases match TRBD2. The junction had 10 bases not matched to a gene; V was cut back by 5 bases and J by 2 bases. CDR3 size: 16 residues. CDR1 is LGHNA and CDR2 is YSLEER in the germline V gene. The CDR3 spells CASSSGRDWNTDTQYF. The CDR3 DNA is TGCGCCAGCAGCTCTGGGAGGGATTGGAACACAGATACGCAGTATTTT.

The V call is TRBV5-1, the J call TRBJ2-3, with TRBD1 as a possible D gene (5 bases). There are 13 residues in the CDR3. V was pared by 5 bases and J by 4 bases, with 11 bases between. Germline CDR1 reads SGHRS; CDR2 reads YFSETQ. CDR3 loop: CASRLGLPDTQYF. In DNA, the CDR3 is TGCGCCAGCAGGCTGGGGCTGCCAGATACGCAGTATTTT.

This clonotype turned up a few times. The rearrangement joins TRBV4-1 to TRBJ2-1; D possibly corresponds to TRBD2 (7 bases). CDR1 MGHRA and CDR2 YSYEKL come from the germline V gene. The CDR3 runs 19 residues. V lost 0 bases and J lost 7, with 25 bases in between. The CDR3, as DNA: TGCGCCAGCAGCCAAGATGCCCCCGGGGGGTGGGGGCCCGGGAATGAGCAGTTCTTC. This translates into CASSQDAPGGWGPGNEQFF.

This clonotype was recorded a few times. The chain carries TRBV3-1 and TRBJ1-2; D ambiguous. V gave up 3 bases and J gave up 6 bases, with 26 bases separating them. Per germline, CDR1 LGHDT and CDR2 YNNKEL (reference sequence). The CDR3 runs 18 residues. The CDR3 DNA reads TGTGCCAGCAGCCAGGAGGTTTCGGGCGGCAGTACGGCTAATGGCTACACCTTC. It specifies CASSQEVSGGSTANGYTF.

CDR3 bases: TGTGCCAGCAGCTTAGTTAGCGGGGGGGCCGGGGAGCAGTTCTTC. This sequence encodes CASSLVSGGAGEQFF. The chain has TRBV7-8 and TRBJ2-1; 11 bases fit TRBD2. V lost 1 base and J lost 10; bases outside the gene matches: 6. Germline V gene lookup returns CDR1 SGHVS and CDR2 FQNEAQ. The CDR3 is 15 residues long.

The chain joins TRBV29-1 to TRBJ1-2; D is unresolved. Germline V gives CDR1 SQVTM, CDR2 ANQGSEA. CDR3 length equals 13 residues. Trimming left V 0 bases short and J 8 bases short, with 13 bases between. The CDR3 region is CSVEDLGFHGYTF. Written as DNA, the CDR3 is TGCAGCGTTGAAGATCTAGGGTTTCACGGCTACACCTTC.

This clonotype showed up just a few times. The V call is TRBV10-2, the J call TRBJ2-1; D is ambiguous. Looked up from germline, CDR1 is WSHSY and CDR2 is SAAADI. The V gene lost 4 bases and the J gene lost 5 bases, with 6 bases spanning the gap. The CDR3 is 12 residues long. The DNA of the CDR3 is TGCGCCAGCAGTGCATTAGACAATGAGCAGTTCTTC. Its translation: CASSALDNEQFF.

The V gene is TRBV19, the J gene TRBJ2-2; D is ambiguous. This CDR3 has 13 amino acids. Germline loops: CDR1 LNHDA, CDR2 SQIVND (reference sequence). Trimming took off 1 base at V and 7 bases at J, with 7 bases between the two ends. This CDR3 is CASSIGGGGELFF. In DNA form, the CDR3 reads TGTGCCAGTAGTATAGGGGGTGGCGGGGAGCTGTTTTTT. Drawing the rest from reference TRBV19 and TRBJ2-2, the complete variable domain is DGGITQSPKYLFRKEGQNVTLSCEQNLNHDAMYWYRQDPGQGLRLIYYSQIVNDFQKGDIAEGYSVSREKKESFPLTVTSAQKNPTAFYLCASSIGGGGELFFGEGSRLTVL.